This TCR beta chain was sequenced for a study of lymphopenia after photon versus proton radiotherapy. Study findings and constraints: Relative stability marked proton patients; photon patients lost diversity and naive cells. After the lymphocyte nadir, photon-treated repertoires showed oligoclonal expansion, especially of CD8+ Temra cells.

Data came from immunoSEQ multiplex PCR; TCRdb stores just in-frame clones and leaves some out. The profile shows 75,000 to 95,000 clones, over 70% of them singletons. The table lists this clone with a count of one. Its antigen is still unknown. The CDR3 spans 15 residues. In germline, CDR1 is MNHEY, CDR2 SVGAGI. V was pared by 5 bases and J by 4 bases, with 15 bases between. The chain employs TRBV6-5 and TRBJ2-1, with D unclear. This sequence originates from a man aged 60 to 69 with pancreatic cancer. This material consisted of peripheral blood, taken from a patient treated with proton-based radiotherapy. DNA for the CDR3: TGTGCCAGCAGTATCGAAGTGACCTTTTACAATGAGCAGTTCTTC. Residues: CASSIEVTFYNEQFF.